The 10 T cell receptor beta chains given below trace back to one sample, sequenced in a study of shared clonotypes between healthy human individuals. Only in-frame clones appear in the TCRdb table, and some are missing; sequencing was by immunoSEQ multiplex PCR. Found here are about half a million clones, over 70% of them singletons; the top ten hold approximately 12%. The sample was PBMCs. The source of these receptors is a middle-aged woman in good health. Some clones in this sample may be carry-over from other donors' samples.

The chain recombines TRBV4-1 with TRBJ2-3; D ambiguous. The germline gives CDR1 MGHRA, CDR2 YSYEKL. The CDR3 covers 14 residues. V gave up 2 bases and J gave up 4 bases, with 10 bases separating them. The CDR3 protein is CASSQTDLADTQYF. CDR3 coding DNA: TGCGCCAGCAGCCAAACGGACCTTGCAGATACGCAGTATTTT.

A remark on this clone: It differs at one base from a far larger clone, so likely a read error. The rearrangement links TRBV7-8 to TRBJ2-7; TRBD1 or TRBD2 may be the D gene (6 bases each). V gave up 5 bases and J gave up 2 bases, with 19 bases separating them. The germline V gene has CDR1 SGHVS and CDR2 FQNEAQ. The length of the CDR3 is 16 residues. This CDR3 is CASSQRGAGSTYEQYF. As DNA, the CDR3 is TGTGCCAGCAGCCAAAGGGGGGCGGGGTCGACCTACGAGCAGTACTTC.

As to this clone: Only one base separates this from a far larger clonotype, so it likely reflects a read error. The CDR3 ends on some other residue instead of the conserved phenylalanine or tryptophan, so this is likely a read error. The chain carries TRBV18 and TRBJ1-1, with no clear D. Per the germline V gene, CDR1 is KGHSH and CDR2 is LQKENI. The length of the CDR3 is 13 residues. The V end was cut by 5 bases, the J end by 5 bases, with 12 bases between. The DNA of the CDR3 is TGTGCCAGCTCATTATACATGTGGACTGAAGCTTTCGTT. Residues: CASSLYMWTEAFV.

The V gene is TRBV4-1, the J gene TRBJ2-1, with D maybe TRBD1 (6 bases). CDR3 size: 14 residues. Germline V CDR1 and CDR2: MGHRA, YSYEKL. V was trimmed by 4 bases and J by 13 bases, leaving 20 bases between them. The CDR3 sequence: CASSPLRQAAEQFF. CDR3 DNA: TGCGCCAGCAGCCCCCTACGACAGGCCGCCGAACAGTTCTTC.

The CDR3 sequence is CASRVDMGYEKLFF. For the CDR3, the DNA is TGTGCCAGCAGGGTGGACATGGGTTACGAAAAACTGTTTTTT. The rearrangement joins TRBV27 to TRBJ1-4, with TRBD1 as a possible D gene (5 bases). V was clipped by 6 bases and J by 8 bases, with 16 bases between them. CDR1 is MNHEY, CDR2 SMNVEV, per germline (reference sequence). This CDR3 region has 14 residues.

The rearrangement uses TRBV5-6 and TRBJ2-5; possibly TRBD1 for D (5 bases). The CDR3 is 13 residues long. The V gene lost 4 bases and the J gene lost 5 bases, with 12 bases spanning the gap. Germline V CDR1 and CDR2: SGHDT, YYEEEE. CDR3 sequence (DNA): TGTGCCAGCAGCAATAGGGGTGGGGAGACCCAGTACTTC. Translating it yields CASSNRGGETQYF.

CDR3 in amino acids: CASSAGTSVYNEQFF. The CDR3 DNA sequence: TGTGCCAGCAGCGCCGGGACTAGCGTCTACAATGAGCAGTTCTTC. The chain couples TRBV9 to TRBJ2-1, with TRBD2 matching over 10 bases. The CDR3 spans 15 residues. Germline V gives CDR1 SGDLS, CDR2 YYNGEE. The ends lost 3 bases at V and 3 bases at J; junction bases unmatched: 3.

This clone is a singleton in its sample. The rearrangement links TRBV11-2 to TRBJ2-1; 8 bases map to TRBD1. Germline values: CDR1 SGHAT, CDR2 FQNNGV. Trimming removed 1 base from V and 1 base from J; junction bases left unmatched: 6. The CDR3 extends over 17 amino acids. In DNA form, the CDR3 reads TGTGCCAGCAGCTTAGTGGCAGGGGGCTTTTCCTACAATGAGCAGTTCTTC. Its translation: CASSLVAGGFSYNEQFF.

The table lists this clone with a few counts. This likely traces to a read error, being one base from a far larger clone. Other DNA sequences in the sample encode the same CDR3. V is TRBV30 and J is TRBJ1-1; D call uncertain. The germline V gene encodes CDR1 GTSNPN and CDR2 SVGIG (reference sequence). With 0 bases removed from V and 1 base from J, the gap between germline ends came to 15 bases. The CDR3 loop spans 16 amino acids. The CDR3 loop is CAWSVPSPSGNTEAFF. The CDR3 DNA reads as TGTGCCTGGAGTGTACCGTCCCCCTCGGGGAACACTGAAGCTTTCTTT.

Remarks on this clone: With a far larger clone one base away, a read error is the likely cause. This sample also contains other DNA sequences that code for the same CDR3. The chain is built from TRBV2 and TRBJ1-3; D gene unclear. The CDR3 length is 13 residues. Germline V gene sequence: CDR1 SNHLY, CDR2 FYNNEI. In DNA, the CDR3 is TGTGCCACCCAGGCCCGCTCTGGAAACACCATATATTTC. This translates into CATQARSGNTIYF.